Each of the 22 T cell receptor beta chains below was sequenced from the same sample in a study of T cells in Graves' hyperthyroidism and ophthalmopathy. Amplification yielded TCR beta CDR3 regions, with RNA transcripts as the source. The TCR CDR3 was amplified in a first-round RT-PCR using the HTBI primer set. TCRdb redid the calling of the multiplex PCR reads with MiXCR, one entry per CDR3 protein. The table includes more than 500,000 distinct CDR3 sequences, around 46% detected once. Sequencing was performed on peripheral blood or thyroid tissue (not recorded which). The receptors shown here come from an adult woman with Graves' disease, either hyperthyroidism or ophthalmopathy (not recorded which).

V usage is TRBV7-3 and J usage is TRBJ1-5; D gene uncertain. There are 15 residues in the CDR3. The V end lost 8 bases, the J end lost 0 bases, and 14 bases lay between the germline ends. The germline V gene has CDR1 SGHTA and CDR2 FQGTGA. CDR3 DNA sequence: TGTGCCAGCTCACCAGCTCAGAATAGCAATCAGCCCCAGCATTTT. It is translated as CASSPAQNSNQPQHF.

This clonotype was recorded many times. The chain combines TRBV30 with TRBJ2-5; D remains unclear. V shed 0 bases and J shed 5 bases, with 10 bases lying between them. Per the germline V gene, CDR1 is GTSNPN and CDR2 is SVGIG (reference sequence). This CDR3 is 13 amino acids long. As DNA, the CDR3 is TGTGCCTGGAGTGTATCGCAGGTGGAGACCCAGTACTTC. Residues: CAWSVSQVETQYF.

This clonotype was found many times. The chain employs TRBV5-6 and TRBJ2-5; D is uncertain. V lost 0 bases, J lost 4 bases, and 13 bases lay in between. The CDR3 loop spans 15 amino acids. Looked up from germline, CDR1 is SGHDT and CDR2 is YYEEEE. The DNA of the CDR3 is TGTGCCAGCAGCTTGGATCGAATAACGGGAGAGACCCAGTACTTC. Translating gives CASSLDRITGETQYF.

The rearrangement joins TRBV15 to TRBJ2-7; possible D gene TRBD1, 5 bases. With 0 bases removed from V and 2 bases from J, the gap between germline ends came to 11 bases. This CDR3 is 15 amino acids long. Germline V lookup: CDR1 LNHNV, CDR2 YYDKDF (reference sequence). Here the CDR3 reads CATSRDPGNTYEQYF. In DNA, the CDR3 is TGTGCCACCAGCAGAGATCCAGGGAACACCTACGAGCAGTACTTC. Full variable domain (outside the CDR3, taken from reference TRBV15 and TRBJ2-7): DAMVIQNPRYQVTQFGKPVTLSCSQTLNHNVMYWYQQKSSQAPKLLFHYYDKDFNNEADTPDNFQSRRPNTSFCFLDIRSPGLGDTAMYLCATSRDPGNTYEQYFGPGTRLTVT.

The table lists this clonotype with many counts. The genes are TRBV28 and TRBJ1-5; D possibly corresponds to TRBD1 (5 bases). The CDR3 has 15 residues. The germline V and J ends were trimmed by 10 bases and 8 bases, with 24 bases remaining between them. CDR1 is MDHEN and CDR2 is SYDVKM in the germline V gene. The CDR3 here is CATNGAWSRREPQHF. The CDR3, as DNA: TGTGCCACCAACGGGGCATGGAGTAGGAGGGAGCCCCAGCATTTT.

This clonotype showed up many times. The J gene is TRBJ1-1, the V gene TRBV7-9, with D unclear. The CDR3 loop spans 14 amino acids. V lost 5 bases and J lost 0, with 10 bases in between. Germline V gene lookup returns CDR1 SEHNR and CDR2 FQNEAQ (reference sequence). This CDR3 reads CASSMDGMNTEAFF. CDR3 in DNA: TGTGCCAGCAGCATGGACGGTATGAACACTGAAGCTTTCTTT.

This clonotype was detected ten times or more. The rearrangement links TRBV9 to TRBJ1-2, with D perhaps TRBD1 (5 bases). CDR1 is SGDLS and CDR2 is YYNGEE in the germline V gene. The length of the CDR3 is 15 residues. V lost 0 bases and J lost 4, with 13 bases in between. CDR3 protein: CASSVGNKGSYGYTF. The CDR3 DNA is TGTGCCAGCAGCGTAGGTAACAAGGGGAGCTATGGCTACACCTTC.

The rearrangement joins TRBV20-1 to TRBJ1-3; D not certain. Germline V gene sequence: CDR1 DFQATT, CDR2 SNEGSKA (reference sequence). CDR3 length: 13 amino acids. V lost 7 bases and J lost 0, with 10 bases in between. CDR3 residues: CSVRTNSGNTIYF. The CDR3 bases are TGCAGTGTACGGACGAACTCTGGAAACACCATATATTTT.

CDR3 coding DNA: TGCGCCAGCAGTGAGACAGGGGGGATCGAGCAGTACTTC. Its translation is CASSETGGIEQYF. This sequence joins TRBV10-2 and TRBJ2-7; 8 bases map to TRBD1. With V trimmed by 2 bases and J by 6 bases, 3 bases remained unmatched. This CDR3 is 13 amino acids long. Germline V gene data show CDR1 as WSHSY and CDR2 as SAAADI.

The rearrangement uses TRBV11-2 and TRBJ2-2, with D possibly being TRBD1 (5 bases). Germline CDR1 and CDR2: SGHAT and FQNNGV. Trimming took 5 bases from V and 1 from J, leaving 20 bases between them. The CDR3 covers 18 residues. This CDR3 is CASSQDRPLDRNTGELFF. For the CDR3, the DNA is TGTGCCAGCAGCCAAGATCGCCCCCTAGACAGGAACACCGGGGAGCTGTTTTTT.

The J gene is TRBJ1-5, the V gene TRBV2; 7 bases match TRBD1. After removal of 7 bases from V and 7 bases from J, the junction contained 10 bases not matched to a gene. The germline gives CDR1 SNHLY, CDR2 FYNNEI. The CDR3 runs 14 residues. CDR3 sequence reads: CASTYGGGEQPQHF. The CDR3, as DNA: TGTGCCAGCACCTATGGAGGGGGCGAGCAGCCCCAGCATTTT.

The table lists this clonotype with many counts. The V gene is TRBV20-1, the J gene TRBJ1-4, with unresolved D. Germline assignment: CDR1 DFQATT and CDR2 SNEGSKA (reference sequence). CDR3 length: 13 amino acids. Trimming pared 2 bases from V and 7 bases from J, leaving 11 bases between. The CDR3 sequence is CSARPATSEKLFF. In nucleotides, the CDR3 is TGCAGTGCTAGACCGGCCACGAGTGAAAAACTGTTTTTT.

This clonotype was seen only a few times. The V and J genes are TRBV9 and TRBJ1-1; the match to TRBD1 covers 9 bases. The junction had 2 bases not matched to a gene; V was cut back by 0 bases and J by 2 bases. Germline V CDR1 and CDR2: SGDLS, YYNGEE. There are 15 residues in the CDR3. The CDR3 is CASSVVGQGNTEAFF. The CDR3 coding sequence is TGTGCCAGCAGCGTAGTGGGACAGGGAAACACTGAAGCTTTCTTT. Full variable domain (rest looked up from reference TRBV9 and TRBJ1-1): DSGVTQTPKHLITATGQRVTLRCSPRSGDLSVYWYQQSLDQGLQFLIQYYNGEERAKGNILERFSAQQFPDLHSELNLSSLELGDSALYFCASSVVGQGNTEAFFGQGTRLTVV.

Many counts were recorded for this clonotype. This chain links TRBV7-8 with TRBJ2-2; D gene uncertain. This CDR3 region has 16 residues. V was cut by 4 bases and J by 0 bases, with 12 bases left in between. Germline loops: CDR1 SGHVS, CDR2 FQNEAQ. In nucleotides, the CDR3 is TGTGCCAGCAGCTCCAACAGAGCCGCGAACACCGGGGAGCTGTTTTTT. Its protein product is CASSSNRAANTGELFF. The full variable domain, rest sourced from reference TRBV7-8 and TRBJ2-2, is GAGVSQSPRYKVAKRGQDVALRCDPISGHVSLFWYQQALGQGPEFLTYFQNEAQLDKSGLPSDRFFAERPEGSVSTLKIQRTQQEDSAVYLCASSSNRAANTGELFFGEGSRLTVL.

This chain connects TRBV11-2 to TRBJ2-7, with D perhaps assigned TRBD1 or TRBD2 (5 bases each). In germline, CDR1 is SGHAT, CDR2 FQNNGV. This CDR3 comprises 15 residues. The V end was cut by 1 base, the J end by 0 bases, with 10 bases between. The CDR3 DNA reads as TGTGCCAGCAGCTTAGGGGACGTCTTCTCCTACGAGCAGTACTTC. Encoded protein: CASSLGDVFSYEQYF.

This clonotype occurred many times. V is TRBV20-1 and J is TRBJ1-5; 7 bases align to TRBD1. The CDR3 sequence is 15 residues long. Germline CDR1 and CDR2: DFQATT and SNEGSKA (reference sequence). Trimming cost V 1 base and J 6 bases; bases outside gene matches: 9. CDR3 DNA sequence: TGCAGTGCTAGAGGGGGTGACAGGGACTCTCAGCCCCAGCATTTT. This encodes CSARGGDRDSQPQHF.

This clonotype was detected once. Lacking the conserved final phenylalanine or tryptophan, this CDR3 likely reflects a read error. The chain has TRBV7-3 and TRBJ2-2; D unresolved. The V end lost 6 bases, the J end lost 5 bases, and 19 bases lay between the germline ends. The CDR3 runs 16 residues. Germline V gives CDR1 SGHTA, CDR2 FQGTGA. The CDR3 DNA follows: TGTGCCAGCAGTCTAACAGTGACAATGGATACCGGGGAGCTGTTTTCT. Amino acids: CASSLTVTMDTGELFS.

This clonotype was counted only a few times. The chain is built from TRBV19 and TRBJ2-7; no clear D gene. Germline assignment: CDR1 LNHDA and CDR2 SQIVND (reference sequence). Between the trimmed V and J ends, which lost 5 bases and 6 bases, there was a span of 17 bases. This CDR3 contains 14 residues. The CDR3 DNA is TGTGCCAGTAGTCCTTACCCGGTAGGACGCGAGCAGTACTTC. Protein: CASSPYPVGREQYF.

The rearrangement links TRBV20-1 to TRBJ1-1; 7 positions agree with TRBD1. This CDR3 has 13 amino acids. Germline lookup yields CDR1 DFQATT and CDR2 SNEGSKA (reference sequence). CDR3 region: CRPHRGSNTEAFF. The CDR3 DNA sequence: TGCAGGCCCCACAGGGGATCGAACACTGAAGCTTTCTTT.

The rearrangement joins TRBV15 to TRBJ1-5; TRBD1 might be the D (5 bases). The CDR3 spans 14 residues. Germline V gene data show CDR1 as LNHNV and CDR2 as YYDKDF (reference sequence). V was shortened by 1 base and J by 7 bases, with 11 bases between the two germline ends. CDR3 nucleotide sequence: TGTGCCACCAGCAGAGTTGGTGGGGGACAGCCCCAGCATTTT. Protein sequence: CATSRVGGGQPQHF.

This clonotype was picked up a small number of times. Written as DNA, the CDR3 is TGTGCCACCAGTTCCGCTGGGTCCGGGGCCAACGTCCTGACTTTC. Translated: CATSSAGSGANVLTF. The chain couples TRBV15 to TRBJ2-6; D gene ambiguous. Trimming cost V 6 bases and J 4 bases, with 13 bases left between them. The germline gives CDR1 LNHNV, CDR2 YYDKDF (reference sequence). The CDR3 totals 15 residues.

The CDR3 is CASSSFGWGSSEQYF. The CDR3 bases are TGTGCCAGCAGCTCCTTTGGCTGGGGTTCTTCCGAGCAGTACTTC. The chain has TRBV11-2 and TRBJ2-7; unclear D gene. The CDR3 is made up of 15 amino acids. Germline V lookup: CDR1 SGHAT, CDR2 FQNNGV. With 4 bases removed from V and 6 bases from J, the gap between germline ends came to 19 bases.